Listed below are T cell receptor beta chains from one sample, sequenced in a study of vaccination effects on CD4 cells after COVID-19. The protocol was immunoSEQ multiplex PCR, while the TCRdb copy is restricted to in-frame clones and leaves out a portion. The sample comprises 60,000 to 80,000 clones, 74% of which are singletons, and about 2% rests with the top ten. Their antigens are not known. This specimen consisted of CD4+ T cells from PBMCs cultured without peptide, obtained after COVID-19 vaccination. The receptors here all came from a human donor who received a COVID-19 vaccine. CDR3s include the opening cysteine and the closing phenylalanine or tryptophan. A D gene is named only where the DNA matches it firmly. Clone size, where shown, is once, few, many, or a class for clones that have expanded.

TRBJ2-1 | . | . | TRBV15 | CATSRVYNEQFF | TGTGCCACCAGCAGAGTATACAATGAGCAGTTCTTC
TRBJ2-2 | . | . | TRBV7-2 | CASSFRVGTGELFF | TGTGCCAGCAGCTTCAGGGTCGGCACCGGGGAGCTGTTTTTT
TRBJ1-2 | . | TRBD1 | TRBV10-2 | CASKKGQDYGYTF | TGCGCCAGCAAGAAAGGACAGGACTATGGCTACACCTTC
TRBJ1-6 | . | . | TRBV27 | CASSLSMAGVNSPLHF | TGTGCCAGCAGTTTATCGATGGCAGGGGTTAATTCACCCCTCCACTTT
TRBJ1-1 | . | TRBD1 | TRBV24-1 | CATSEKQGRATEAFF | TGTGCCACCAGTGAAAAACAGGGGCGGGCCACTGAAGCTTTCTTT
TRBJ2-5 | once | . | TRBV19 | CASRGELQETQYF | TGTGCCAGTAGGGGAGAGCTACAAGAGACCCAGTACTTC
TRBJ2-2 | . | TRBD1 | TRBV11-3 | CASSSRDRGAAGELFF | TGTGCCAGCAGCTCCCGGGACAGGGGGGCGGCCGGGGAGCTGTTTTTT
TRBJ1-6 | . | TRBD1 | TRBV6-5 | CASSYSQGVSSPLHF | TGTGCCAGCAGTTACTCTCAGGGGGTGAGTTCACCCCTCCACTTT
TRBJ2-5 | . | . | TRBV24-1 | CATSDPMIQETQYF | TGTGCCACCAGTGACCCCATGATACAAGAGACCCAGTACTTC
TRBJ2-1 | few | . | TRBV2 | CASGGYNEQFF | TGTGCCAGCGGGGGGTACAATGAGCAGTTCTTC
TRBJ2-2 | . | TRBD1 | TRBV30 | CAWRGQGYGELFF | TGTGCCTGGAGAGGACAGGGGTACGGGGAGCTGTTTTTT
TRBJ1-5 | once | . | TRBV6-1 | CASSDRERPQHF | TGTGCCAGCAGTGACCGGGAGAGGCCCCAGCATTTT
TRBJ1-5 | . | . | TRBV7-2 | CASSEDRNQPQHF | TGTGCCAGCAGCGAGGACCGCAATCAGCCCCAGCATTTT
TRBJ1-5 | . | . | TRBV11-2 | CASSPNRADQPQHF | TGTGCCAGCAGCCCAAACAGGGCCGATCAGCCCCAGCATTTT
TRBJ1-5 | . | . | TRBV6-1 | CASSEKRLSNQPQHF | TGTGCCAGCAGTGAAAAGAGACTTAGCAATCAGCCCCAGCATTTT
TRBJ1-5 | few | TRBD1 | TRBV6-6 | CASSYKQGRPQHF | TGTGCCAGCAGTTACAAACAGGGGCGTCCCCAGCATTTT
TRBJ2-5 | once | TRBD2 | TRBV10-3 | CATGGGQETQYF | TGTGCCACCGGGGGGGGCCAAGAGACCCAGTACTTC
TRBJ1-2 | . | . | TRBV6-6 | CASTMRVNYGYTF | TGTGCCAGCACGATGCGGGTGAACTATGGCTACACCTTC
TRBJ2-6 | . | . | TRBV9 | CASSDRAGSSGANVLTF | TGTGCCAGCAGCGACAGGGCCGGTAGCTCTGGGGCCAACGTCCTGACTTTC
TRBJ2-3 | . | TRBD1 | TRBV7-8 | CASSLGQVDADTQYF | TGTGCCAGCAGTTTAGGACAGGTTGATGCAGATACGCAGTATTTT
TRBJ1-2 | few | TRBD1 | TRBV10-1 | CASSAQGEAFTF | TGCGCCAGCAGTGCTCAGGGGGAAGCTTTCACCTTC
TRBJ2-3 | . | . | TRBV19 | CASNRVGTDTQYF | TGTGCCAGTAACAGGGTAGGCACAGATACGCAGTATTTT
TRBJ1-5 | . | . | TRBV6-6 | CASSYQGFSNQPQHF | TGTGCCAGCAGTTACCAGGGGTTTAGCAATCAGCCCCAGCATTTT
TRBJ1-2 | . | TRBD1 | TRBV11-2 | CASSFGGQGPNYGYTF | TGTGCCAGCAGCTTCGGGGGACAGGGTCCTAACTATGGCTACACCTTC
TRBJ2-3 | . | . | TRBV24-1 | CATRSSAGSTDTQYF | TGTGCCACCAGGTCTAGCGCCGGTAGCACAGATACGCAGTATTTT
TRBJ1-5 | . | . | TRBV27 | CASSLSGRQPQHF | TGTGCCAGCAGTTTATCCGGGCGACAGCCCCAGCATTTT
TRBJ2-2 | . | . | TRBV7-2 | CASSPTPGWFGELFF | TGTGCCAGCAGCCCGACTCCTGGATGGTTCGGGGAGCTGTTTTTT
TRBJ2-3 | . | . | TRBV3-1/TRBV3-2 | CASRKTSTDTQYF | TGTGCCAGCAGAAAGACTTCCACAGATACGCAGTATTTT